The 22 T cell receptor beta chains in this list originate from one sample, sequenced in a study of regulatory T cells in long-lasting Graves disease. Investigators prepared the TCR beta libraries by applying iRepertoire HTBI primers and Arm-PCR of CDR3 regions. MiXCR was run by TCRdb on the multiplex PCR reads, yielding one entry per CDR3 protein. The sample includes about 470,000 distinct CDR3 sequences, roughly 21% of them seen just once. Time point noted: persistent/refractory GD, antithyroid drugs over 5 years with positive TRAb. Extracted RNA from PBMCs served as the source of the TCR library. The sequenced sample was peripheral blood mononuclear cells (PBMCs), obtained when the disease was refractory, from a patient treated with antithyroid drugs. All receptors derive from a female donor with Graves disease.

This clonotype was counted ten times or more. V is TRBV6-5 and J is TRBJ1-5; 7 bases line up with TRBD1. V was clipped by 2 bases and J by 2 bases; unmatched bases: 6. CDR1 is MNHEY, CDR2 SVGAGI, per germline. This CDR3 is built from 16 residues. The CDR3 DNA sequence: TGTGCCAGCAGTTACCCGGACAGGTGGGGCAATCAGCCCCAGCATTTT. Amino acid sequence: CASSYPDRWGNQPQHF.

V gene TRBV7-2 combines with J gene TRBJ1-1; D call uncertain. Germline values: CDR1 SGHTA, CDR2 FQGNSA. The CDR3 runs 13 residues. V was shortened by 1 base and J by 6 bases, with 9 bases between the two germline ends. The CDR3 region has the DNA TGTGCCAGCAGCTTAGTTGCCGCGGCTGAAGCTTTCTTT. Its translation is CASSLVAAAEAFF.

The sample holds many counts of this clonotype. CDR3 DNA: TGTGCCAGCAGCCGGGACAGAAGTTACCAAGAGACCCAGTACTTC. This sequence encodes CASSRDRSYQETQYF. The chain employs TRBV11-3 and TRBJ2-5; 7 bases are a match to TRBD1. Per the germline V gene, CDR1 is SGHNT and CDR2 is YENEEA. CDR3 length: 15 amino acids. V trimming: 5 bases; J trimming: 0 bases; junction bases outside the gene matches: 6.

For this clonotype: A much more abundant neighbour one base away suggests this may be a read error. The CDR3 does not end in the conserved phenylalanine or tryptophan, so this is likely a read error. CDR3 protein: CASSGGGAQGDTQYS. Written as DNA, the CDR3 is TGTGCCAGCAGTGGGGGAGGGGCCCAGGGAGATACGCAGTATTCT. This chain uses TRBV28 with TRBJ2-3; TRBD2 matches at 7 bases. The CDR3 is made up of 15 amino acids. Unmatched junction bases numbered 10, after V lost 5 bases and J lost 5 bases. From germline, CDR1 is MDHEN and CDR2 SYDVKM.

The genes are TRBV3-1 and TRBJ1-2; 7 bases are shared with TRBD1. V shed 4 bases, J shed 0 bases, and the junction held 5 bases outside the gene matches. The CDR3 runs 15 residues. CDR1 LGHDT and CDR2 YNNKEL come from the germline V gene (reference sequence). The DNA for the CDR3 is TGTGCCAGCAGCCCGGGGACAGTTCCTAACTATGGCTACACCTTC. This encodes CASSPGTVPNYGYTF.

This clonotype was recorded a few times. The V gene is TRBV20-1, the J gene TRBJ1-5; 7 positions match TRBD1. V was clipped by 8 bases and J by 1 base; unmatched bases: 8. The CDR3 sequence is 14 residues long. Per the germline V gene, CDR1 is DFQATT and CDR2 is SNEGSKA (reference sequence). The CDR3 loop reads CSLPQGGSNQPQHF. The CDR3 DNA follows: TGCAGTCTCCCTCAGGGGGGAAGCAATCAGCCCCAGCATTTT.

Ten or more counts support this clonotype. The chain joins TRBV6-5 to TRBJ1-3; unclear D gene. The germline V and J ends were trimmed by 0 bases and 4 bases, with 13 bases remaining between them. Germline assignment: CDR1 MNHEY and CDR2 SVGAGI. The CDR3 extends over 16 amino acids. CDR3 nucleotide sequence: TGTGCCAGCAGTTACTCTGGCGCCTCCGAGGGAAACACCATATATTTT. This gives the protein CASSYSGASEGNTIYF.

This clonotype has a count of ten or more. The rearrangement links TRBV7-2 to TRBJ2-7, with 7 bases that match TRBD2. Trimming cost V 5 bases and J 1 base; bases outside gene matches: 5. Germline V gives CDR1 SGHTA, CDR2 FQGNSA. This CDR3 has 14 amino acids. CDR3 sequence reads: CASSRGLGSYEQYF. The CDR3 bases are TGTGCCAGCAGCCGAGGACTAGGATCCTACGAGCAGTACTTC.

The chain employs TRBV7-8 and TRBJ1-1; D gene unclear. The CDR3 totals 16 residues. Germline-derived CDR1 and CDR2 are SGHVS and FQNEAQ. Trimming took off 2 bases at V and 3 bases at J, with 16 bases between the two ends. CDR3 in DNA: TGTGCCAGCAGCTTAAAAGCTGGACTCTGGGACACTGAAGCTTTCTTT. Its translation is CASSLKAGLWDTEAFF.

CDR3 coding DNA: TGTGCCAGTAAAGGACTCTGGGGGGGTCCCTACGAGCAGTACTTC. It translates to CASKGLWGGPYEQYF. The genes are TRBV19 and TRBJ2-7; 7 nucleotides align to TRBD2. The germline CDR1 and CDR2 sequences are LNHDA and SQIVND (reference sequence). The length of the CDR3 is 15 residues. Trimming removed 7 bases from V and 2 bases from J; junction bases left unmatched: 11. The full variable domain, with the rest looked up from reference TRBV19 and TRBJ2-7, is DGGITQSPKYLFRKEGQNVTLSCEQNLNHDAMYWYRQDPGQGLRLIYYSQIVNDFQKGDIAEGYSVSREKKESFPLTVTSAQKNPTAFYLCASKGLWGGPYEQYFGPGTRLTVT.

The chain couples TRBV12-3 or TRBV12-4 to TRBJ2-1; 7 positions agree with TRBD2. CDR3 length equals 14 residues. The V segment lost 5 bases and the J segment 10 bases; nucleotides outside the gene matches: 11. The CDR3 loop is CASSQKAGMEEQFF. The CDR3 DNA reads TGTGCCAGCAGTCAAAAAGCGGGAATGGAGGAGCAGTTCTTC.

This rearrangement joins TRBV20-1 to TRBJ2-5; D is perhaps TRBD1 or TRBD2 (5 bases each). V gave up 4 bases and J gave up 5 bases, with 11 bases separating them. The CDR3 consists of 12 residues. Germline V gene lookup returns CDR1 DFQATT and CDR2 SNEGSKA (reference sequence). The CDR3 reads CSAMRGRETQYF. The CDR3 nucleotides read TGCAGTGCTATGAGGGGACGGGAGACCCAGTACTTC.

This clonotype was counted at least ten times. The chain carries TRBV12-3 or TRBV12-4 and TRBJ1-5, with no clear D. The CDR3 totals 14 residues. V was cut by 4 bases and J by 5 bases, with 12 bases left in between. This CDR3 reads CASSSATIDQPQHF. Here the CDR3 DNA reads TGTGCCAGCAGTTCGGCGACAATCGATCAGCCCCAGCATTTT.

The chain is built from TRBV28 and TRBJ1-2, with D tentatively TRBD1 (6 bases). The germline V gene encodes CDR1 MDHEN and CDR2 SYDVKM. V dropped 2 bases and J dropped 3 bases, with 13 bases sitting between them. This CDR3 region has 15 residues. CDR3: CASSLGGSDYYGYTF. DNA for the CDR3: TGTGCCAGCAGTTTAGGGGGCTCGGACTACTATGGCTACACCTTC.

As to this clonotype: One junction end disagrees with the germline gene, perhaps due to a read error. J is TRBJ1-1 and V is TRBV5-1; TRBD1 might be the D (6 bases). Germline CDR1 is SGHRS and CDR2 is YFSETQ. This CDR3 contains 16 residues. CDR3 residues: CASSLSSYRVNTEASF. The CDR3 DNA reads as TGCGCCAGCAGCTTGAGTTCGTACAGGGTGAACACTGAAGCTTCCTTT.

Note on this clonotype: A much larger clonotype is one base distant, so this may be a read error. The genes are TRBV6-2 or TRBV6-3 and TRBJ1-5; the D gene is possibly TRBD1 (5 bases). Per germline, CDR1 MNHEY and CDR2 SVGEGT. The CDR3 is 15 residues long. For the CDR3, the DNA is TGTGCCGGCAGTAAAATATCAGGGCCCAATCAGCCCCAGCATTTT. Encoded protein: CAGSKISGPNQPQHF.

This clonotype has at least ten counts. This rearrangement joins TRBV6-5 to TRBJ2-5, with a possible D match to TRBD2 (5 bases). V was clipped by 3 bases and J by 2 bases, with 16 bases between them. CDR1 MNHEY and CDR2 SVGAGI come from the germline V gene. The CDR3 spans 16 residues. For the CDR3, the DNA is TGTGCCAGCAGTTATTCGACTTCAAGCGGACAAGAGACCCAGTACTTC. Translated: CASSYSTSSGQETQYF.

This clonotype was observed a handful of times. The CDR3, as DNA: TGTGCCAGCAGCTTAGTTGGGGGGTATCGTAATTCACCCCTCCACTTT. This gives the protein CASSLVGGYRNSPLHF. The rearrangement joins TRBV7-9 to TRBJ1-6; possible D gene TRBD1, 5 bases. Looked up from germline, CDR1 is SEHNR and CDR2 is FQNEAQ (reference sequence). CDR3 length: 16 residues. Trimming took off 1 base at V and 6 bases at J, with 13 bases between the two ends.

This clonotype was seen ten or more times. The chain links TRBV28 to TRBJ2-7; tentatively, D is TRBD2 (7 bases). CDR3 length: 15 residues. Germline V gene lookup returns CDR1 MDHEN and CDR2 SYDVKM. Trimming left V 7 bases short and J 1 base short, with 17 bases between. CDR3 nucleotides: TGTGCCAGCACCGACGGTGCGGGGGCGTCCTACGAGCAGTACTTC. Translated, it gives CASTDGAGASYEQYF.

This clonotype came up many times. J is TRBJ2-7 and V is TRBV28, with 11 bases matching TRBD2. Germline V lookup: CDR1 MDHEN, CDR2 SYDVKM. The CDR3 length is 14 residues. V shed 6 bases, J shed 6 bases, and the junction held 7 bases outside the gene matches. The CDR3 nucleotides are TGTGCCAGCAGCCAGACTAGCGGGACCGGCGAGCAGTACTTC. This gives the protein CASSQTSGTGEQYF.

This clonotype has just a few counts. This chain connects TRBV6-1 to TRBJ1-1; D unresolved. The CDR3 consists of 13 residues. V was shortened by 6 bases and J by 1 base, with 9 bases between the two germline ends. Per the germline V gene, CDR1 is MNHNS and CDR2 is SASEGT. CDR3 region: CASRKDGNTEAFF. In DNA form, the CDR3 reads TGTGCCAGCAGAAAGGACGGGAACACTGAAGCTTTCTTT.

The chain has TRBV29-1 and TRBJ1-2, with a tentative D call TRBD1 (5 bases). V lost 6 bases and J 3 bases, leaving 11 bases between the germline ends. CDR1 and CDR2 (germline): SQVTM, ANQGSEA. This CDR3 has 12 amino acids. The CDR3 region is CSVPGGDYGYTF. Written as DNA, the CDR3 is TGCAGCGTACCTGGGGGGGACTATGGCTACACCTTC.